This T cell receptor (beta chain) appears in the sequencing data of a study of cytomegalovirus exposure and HLA in healthy donors. The PCR ran on 60 Vbeta and 13 Jbeta primers. TCRdb's copy holds only in-frame clones and misses some; the assay was immunoSEQ multiplex PCR. The data show 160,000 or so clones, with approximately 80% seen just once and about 1.3% held by the top ten. The length of the CDR3 is 13 residues. Per germline, CDR1 GTSNPN and CDR2 SVGIG (reference sequence). After removal of 1 base from V and 8 bases from J, the junction contained 5 bases not matched to a gene. This clone appeared once.

The TCR comes from a man aged 30-40 years in good health and CMV-seronegative. The sample consisted of PBMCs. V usage is TRBV30 and J usage is TRBJ1-2; 9 nucleotides align to TRBD1. Here the CDR3 DNA reads TGTGCCTGGAGTGCGGACAGGGGTAGCGGCTACACCTTC. Protein: CAWSADRGSGYTF.